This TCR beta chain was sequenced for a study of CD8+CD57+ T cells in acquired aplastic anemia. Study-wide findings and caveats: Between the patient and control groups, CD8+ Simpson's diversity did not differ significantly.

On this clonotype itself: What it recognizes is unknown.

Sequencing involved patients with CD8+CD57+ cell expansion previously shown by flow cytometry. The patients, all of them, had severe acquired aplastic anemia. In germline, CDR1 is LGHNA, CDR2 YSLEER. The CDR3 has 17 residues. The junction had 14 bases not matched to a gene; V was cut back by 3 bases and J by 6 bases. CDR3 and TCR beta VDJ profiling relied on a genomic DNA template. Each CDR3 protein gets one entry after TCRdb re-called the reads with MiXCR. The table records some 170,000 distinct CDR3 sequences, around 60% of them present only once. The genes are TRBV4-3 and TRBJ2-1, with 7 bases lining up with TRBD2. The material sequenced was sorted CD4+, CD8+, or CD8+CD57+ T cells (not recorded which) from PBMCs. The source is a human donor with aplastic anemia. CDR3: CASSQDPEGGGGNEQFF. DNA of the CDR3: TGCGCCAGCAGCCAGGACCCAGAGGGCGGGGGTGGCAATGAGCAGTTCTTC.